A single sample gave rise to the 25 T cell receptor beta chains below, sequenced in a study of T cells in Graves' hyperthyroidism and ophthalmopathy. TCR beta CDR3 regions were amplified from RNA transcripts. First-round RT-PCR with HTBI primers amplified the TCR CDR3 region. MiXCR, run by TCRdb on the multiplex PCR reads, gives a single entry per CDR3 protein. The table lists 300,000 to 400,000 distinct CDR3 sequences, roughly 14% of them singletons. Source material: blood. These receptors all come from an older woman with Graves' hyperthyroidism.

This clonotype was counted a few times. The chain couples TRBV19 to TRBJ2-1, with 14 nucleotides matching TRBD2. This CDR3 contains 14 residues. Germline lookup yields CDR1 LNHDA and CDR2 SQIVND (reference sequence). V lost 9 bases and J lost 8; bases outside the gene matches: 6. In DNA, the CDR3 is TGTGCCAGCGGGACTAGCGGGAGTTCGGATGAGCAGTTCTTC. Protein sequence: CASGTSGSSDEQFF.

Details on this clonotype: A much larger clone lies one base from this, so it may be a read error. The V gene is TRBV20-1, the J gene TRBJ2-3; D may be TRBD2 (6 bases). The length of the CDR3 is 13 residues. Germline CDR1 reads DFQATT; CDR2 reads SNEGSKA (reference sequence). Deletions cut 6 bases from V and 2 bases from J, with 12 bases between. CDR3 loop: CSALARTTDTQYF. For the CDR3, the DNA is TGCAGTGCGCTAGCGAGGACCACAGATACGCAGTATTTT.

This clonotype has at least ten counts. The chain recombines TRBV20-1 with TRBJ2-1; tentative D call: TRBD1 (7 bases). V shed 2 bases and J shed 2 bases, with 13 bases lying between them. Germline CDR1 is DFQATT and CDR2 is SNEGSKA (reference sequence). There are 15 residues in the CDR3. In nucleotides, the CDR3 is TGCAGTGCTAGACTTCGGGGGACAGCCTACAATGAGCAGTTCTTC. This gives the protein CSARLRGTAYNEQFF.

At least ten counts were recorded for this clonotype. The chain joins TRBV18 to TRBJ2-6, with D tentatively TRBD2 (6 bases). This CDR3 has 17 residues. The ends were cut back, 0 bases at V and 2 bases at J, with 11 bases in the middle. CDR1 and CDR2 (germline): KGHSH, LQKENI. The CDR3 DNA sequence: TGTGCCAGCTCACCACCGGAGGGGTTGGCTGGGGCCAACGTCCTGACTTTC. Amino acid sequence: CASSPPEGLAGANVLTF.

This clonotype has at least ten counts. The chain employs TRBV3-1 and TRBJ2-1; 8 positions match TRBD2. Germline CDR1 is LGHDT and CDR2 is YNNKEL (reference sequence). Trimming removed 0 bases from V and 6 bases from J; junction bases left unmatched: 13. CDR3 length equals 18 residues. The CDR3 nucleotides read TGTGCCAGCAGCCAAGAGCGCTGGGAAGCGGGAGCACCCAATGAGCAGTTCTTC. It codes for CASSQERWEAGAPNEQFF.

This clonotype was detected only a few times. The chain joins TRBV30 to TRBJ1-1; D is unclear. Trimming took 3 bases from V and 0 from J, leaving 5 bases between them. CDR3 length: 12 amino acids. CDR1 is GTSNPN, CDR2 SVGIG, per germline (reference sequence). The chain's CDR3 is CAWRRVNTEAFF. The CDR3, as DNA: TGTGCCTGGAGGAGAGTGAACACTGAAGCTTTCTTT. The full variable domain, rest sourced from reference TRBV30 and TRBJ1-1, is SQTIHQWPATLVQPVGSPLSLECTVEGTSNPNLYWYRQAAGRGLQLLFYSVGIGQISSEVPQNLSASRPQDRQFILSSKKLLLSDSGFYLCAWRRVNTEAFFGQGTRLTVV.

This clonotype was counted many times. The chain is built from TRBV11-2 and TRBJ2-5; TRBD2 aligns across 9 bases. The CDR3 sequence is 13 residues long. The ends lost 9 bases at V and 3 bases at J; junction bases unmatched: 5. CDR1 is SGHAT, CDR2 FQNNGV, per germline. CDR3 nucleotide sequence: TGTGCCAGTGCGACTAGCGGCGAAGAGACCCAGTACTTC. Amino acids: CASATSGEETQYF.

This clonotype has more than one count but fewer than ten. V and J are TRBV3-1 and TRBJ2-2, with 8 bases identical to TRBD2. CDR3 length: 20 residues. In germline, CDR1 is LGHDT, CDR2 YNNKEL (reference sequence). V shed 3 bases and J 2 bases; nucleotides not matched to a gene: 17. This chain's CDR3 is CASSQGGRGGRPSNTGELFF. The CDR3 bases are TGTGCCAGCAGCCAGGGGGGTCGGGGGGGTCGGCCTAGTAACACCGGGGAGCTGTTTTTT. The whole variable domain, remainder taken from reference TRBV3-1 and TRBJ2-2, is DTAVSQTPKYLVTQMGNDKSIKCEQNLGHDTMYWYKQDSKKFLKIMFSYNNKELIINETVPNRFSPKSPDKAHLNLHINSLELGDSAVYFCASSQGGRGGRPSNTGELFFGEGSRLTVL.

This clonotype showed up many times. The CDR3 coding sequence is TGTGCCAGCAGCTTAGAACACCCTGAAGCTTTCTTT. Amino acids: CASSLEHPEAFF. The V and J genes are TRBV7-9 and TRBJ1-1; D unresolved. CDR1 is SEHNR, CDR2 FQNEAQ, per germline (reference sequence). The CDR3 contains 12 residues. V dropped 1 base and J dropped 6 bases, with 6 bases sitting between them.

The chain recombines TRBV18 with TRBJ2-3; 8 bases fit TRBD2. With 0 bases clipped from V and 7 bases from J, the junction kept 15 bases outside the gene matches. The CDR3 length is 18 residues. The germline gives CDR1 KGHSH, CDR2 LQKENI. DNA for the CDR3: TGTGCCAGCTCACCACCGATCTTCGAGCGGGAGACTCGAAATACGCAGTATTTT. Translated: CASSPPIFERETRNTQYF.

At least ten counts were recorded for this clonotype. V and J are TRBV18 and TRBJ1-1; 7 bases fit TRBD1. V lost 5 bases, J lost 6 bases, and 9 bases stayed unmatched. Germline-derived CDR1 and CDR2 are KGHSH and LQKENI. This CDR3 has 14 residues. Here the CDR3 DNA reads TGTGCCAGCTCAGGAAACAGGGGCGAAGCTGAAGCTTTCTTT. This gives the protein CASSGNRGEAEAFF.

This clonotype occurred many times. V is TRBV28 and J is TRBJ2-2; TRBD1 matches 8 bases. From germline, CDR1 is MDHEN and CDR2 SYDVKM. V was clipped by 4 bases and J by 4 bases; unmatched bases: 2. The CDR3 totals 14 residues. The CDR3 nucleotides read TGTGCCAGCAGTTCGGGACAGGCCACCGGGGAGCTGTTTTTT. Protein sequence: CASSSGQATGELFF. The full variable domain, completed using reference TRBV28 and TRBJ2-2, is DVKVTQSSRYLVKRTGEKVFLECVQDMDHENMFWYRQDPGLGLRLIYFSYDVKMKEKGDIPEGYSVSREKKERFSLILESASTNQTSMYLCASSSGQATGELFFGEGSRLTVL.

This clonotype was observed once. The rearrangement joins TRBV11-3 to TRBJ1-1; 8 bases fit TRBD1. Germline trimming cut 6 bases from V and 5 bases from J; bases unmatched to any gene: 5. CDR3 size: 13 residues. Germline lookup yields CDR1 SGHNT and CDR2 YENEEA. Here the CDR3 DNA reads TGTGCCAGCAGTACAGGGGGGCAAACTGAAGCTTTCTTT. Its translation is CASSTGGQTEAFF.

The chain joins TRBV20-1 to TRBJ2-1, with 15 bases that match TRBD2. The V and J ends lost 3 bases and 2 bases, in that order; junction bases with no gene match: 2. This CDR3 comprises 16 residues. Germline CDR1 is DFQATT and CDR2 is SNEGSKA (reference sequence). Written as DNA, the CDR3 is TGCAGTGCTAGGTGGACTAGCGGGAGGGCCTACAATGAGCAGTTCTTC. Protein sequence: CSARWTSGRAYNEQFF.

In its sample, this clonotype was seen many times. The rearrangement uses TRBV29-1 and TRBJ1-1; possible D gene TRBD1, 6 bases. The CDR3 runs 14 residues. From germline, CDR1 is SQVTM and CDR2 ANQGSEA. V lost 4 bases to trimming and J lost 2 bases, with 14 bases between them. CDR3 sequence (DNA): TGCAGCGTTGCCCCGCGGACAGAAAACACTGAAGCTTTCTTT. This translates into CSVAPRTENTEAFF.

The chain links TRBV5-8 to TRBJ2-7; TRBD2 matches at 14 bases. The J segment lost 8 bases and the V segment lost 0 bases, leaving 7 bases of the junction unmatched. The germline CDR1 and CDR2 sequences are SGHTS and YDEGEE. This CDR3 spans 16 amino acids. This chain's CDR3 is CASSLDGGTSGRQQYF. The CDR3 DNA is TGTGCCAGCAGCTTGGATGGGGGGACTAGCGGGAGACAGCAGTACTTC.

This clonotype was detected only once. A much larger clone sits a single nucleotide away, making a read error possible. This chain links TRBV7-9 with TRBJ1-2; TRBD1 is a possible D gene (5 bases). Germline CDR1 SEHNR, CDR2 FQNEAQ (reference sequence). This CDR3 region has 13 residues. Trimming left V 3 bases short and J 6 bases short, with 11 bases between. In DNA, the CDR3 is TGTGCCAGCAGCTTGTCAGGGCTTAATGGCTACACCTTC. Amino acids: CASSLSGLNGYTF.

This clonotype appeared many times. The V call is TRBV7-2, the J call TRBJ1-5; possibly TRBD1 for D (5 bases). The germline V and J ends were trimmed by 3 bases and 0 bases, with 9 bases remaining between them. This CDR3 has 15 amino acids. CDR1 SGHTA and CDR2 FQGNSA come from the germline V gene. CDR3 nucleotides: TGTGCCAGCAGCTTTACAGGTTATAGCAATCAGCCCCAGCATTTT. Its protein product is CASSFTGYSNQPQHF.

This clonotype was observed at least ten times. V usage is TRBV20-1 and J usage is TRBJ2-3, with D perhaps given as TRBD1 or TRBD2 (5 bases each). V lost 6 bases and J 0 bases, leaving 16 bases between the germline ends. Germline lookup yields CDR1 DFQATT and CDR2 SNEGSKA (reference sequence). The CDR3 spans 15 residues. The CDR3 DNA reads as TGCAGTGCCGCCGACCGGGACCGCAGCACAGATACGCAGTATTTT. It translates to CSAADRDRSTDTQYF.

At least ten counts were recorded for this clonotype. The rearrangement joins TRBV19 to TRBJ1-1; D is unclear. From germline, CDR1 is LNHDA and CDR2 SQIVND (reference sequence). This CDR3 has 15 residues. V lost 1 base and J 1 base, leaving 10 bases between the germline ends. The CDR3 spells CASSIAAWGNTEAFF. CDR3 in DNA: TGTGCCAGTAGTATAGCAGCCTGGGGGAACACTGAAGCTTTCTTT.

The rearrangement joins TRBV20-1 to TRBJ2-7; TRBD2 agrees at 8 bases. After removal of 0 bases from V and 4 bases from J, the junction contained 8 bases not matched to a gene. The CDR3 length is 15 residues. CDR1 is DFQATT, CDR2 SNEGSKA, per germline (reference sequence). CDR3 sequence: CSARDRAGVGYEQYF. The CDR3 DNA sequence: TGCAGTGCTAGAGATCGAGCGGGAGTGGGATACGAGCAGTACTTC.

This clonotype was observed a handful of times. The chain uses TRBV5-1 and TRBJ2-3; D possibly matches TRBD1 or TRBD2 (5 bases each). V was clipped by 4 bases and J by 2 bases, with 26 bases between them. Germline CDR1 is SGHRS and CDR2 is YFSETQ. This CDR3 has 19 residues. CDR3 amino acids: CASSDRARGFLFPTDTQYF. CDR3 nucleotides: TGCGCCAGCAGCGATCGAGCCCGGGGCTTCCTTTTTCCCACAGATACGCAGTATTTT.

The rearrangement joins TRBV7-2 to TRBJ2-7; 8 bases line up with TRBD1. From germline, CDR1 is SGHTA and CDR2 FQGNSA. The CDR3 sequence is 15 residues long. J was trimmed by 4 bases and V by 5 bases; bases with no gene match: 10. The CDR3 loop reads CASSTPTGADYEQYF. CDR3 DNA: TGTGCCAGCAGCACACCGACAGGGGCCGATTACGAGCAGTACTTC.

At least ten counts were recorded for this clonotype. V usage is TRBV11-3 and J usage is TRBJ2-1; 10 nucleotides line up with TRBD1. Germline CDR1 SGHNT, CDR2 YENEEA. This CDR3 region has 16 residues. Unmatched junction bases numbered 6, after V lost 5 bases and J lost 2 bases. CDR3 amino acids: CASSLPGTGAYNEQFF. CDR3 DNA sequence: TGTGCCAGCAGCCTGCCCGGGACAGGGGCCTACAATGAGCAGTTCTTC.

This chain joins TRBV7-8 and TRBJ2-7, with 9 bases identical to TRBD2. J lost 5 bases, V lost 3 bases, and 5 bases had no gene match. Germline V gene lookup returns CDR1 SGHVS and CDR2 FQNEAQ. This CDR3 region has 14 residues. In nucleotides, the CDR3 is TGTGCCAGCAGCTTGACGGGACTAGCCAACGAGCAGTACTTC. This sequence encodes CASSLTGLANEQYF.